The next 3 T cell receptor beta chains were all read from a single sample in a study of cytomegalovirus exposure and HLA in healthy donors. Here immunoSEQ multiplex PCR was the method, and the copy in TCRdb shows in-frame clones only, minus some. The data hold around 150,000 clones, with just under 85% observed a single time. Sequencing was performed on PBMCs. The receptors were sampled from a man younger than 45 in good health and CMV-seropositive.

CDR3 protein: CASSLVGGALVLFF. The CDR3 DNA follows: TGTGCCAGCAGCTTGGTGGGGGGGGCCTTGGTTCTGTTTTTT. The genes are TRBV7-6 and TRBJ2-2; a possible D gene is TRBD2 (7 bases). Germline V CDR1 and CDR2: SGHVS, FNYEAQ. This CDR3 is 14 amino acids long. Trimming left V 3 bases short and J 14 bases short, with 19 bases between.

The chain combines TRBV4-2 with TRBJ2-3; 8 bases match TRBD2. This CDR3 spans 15 amino acids. Germline V gives CDR1 LGHNA, CDR2 YNFKEQ. V gave up 5 bases and J gave up 2 bases; unmatched junction bases: 6. The DNA of the CDR3 is TGTGCCAGCAGCGGGACTAGAGTAATCACAGATACGCAGTATTTT. It is translated as CASSGTRVITDTQYF.

The CDR3, as DNA: TGTGCCAGCATTAGGAGCCGATCAAAAGAGACCCAGTACTTC. Translation gives CASIRSRSKETQYF. The V gene is TRBV2, the J gene TRBJ2-5, with D unresolved. The CDR3 is made up of 14 amino acids. Germline lookup yields CDR1 SNHLY and CDR2 FYNNEI. V was trimmed by 7 bases and J by 3 bases, leaving 15 bases between them.